The 17 T cell receptor beta chains in this list originate from one sample, sequenced in a study of T cell repertoires in cytomegalovirus infection. Via MiXCR, TCRdb re-called the reads, giving one row per CDR3 protein. The sample holds some 390,000 distinct CDR3 sequences, 15% to 20% seen once. The sequenced sample consisted of PBMCs. These receptors were obtained from a human donor in good health (CMV status not recorded). Some clones in this sample may be carry-over from other donors' samples.

The chain is built from TRBV7-2 and TRBJ2-5; D might be TRBD1 (6 bases). Germline CDR1 and CDR2: SGHTA and FQGNSA. The CDR3 is 14 residues long. With 3 bases removed from V and 0 bases from J, the gap between germline ends came to 8 bases. The CDR3 coding sequence is TGTGCCAGCAGCTTCGGACAGTACCAAGAGACCCAGTACTTC. This translates into CASSFGQYQETQYF.

This chain uses TRBV28 with TRBJ1-5; no definite D call. V was clipped by 2 bases and J by 7 bases, with 9 bases between them. Germline loops: CDR1 MDHEN, CDR2 SYDVKM. The CDR3 loop spans 13 amino acids. DNA of the CDR3: TGTGCCAGCAGTTTAGGGCGAATCCAGCCCCAGCATTTT. Amino acid sequence: CASSLGRIQPQHF.

About this clonotype itself: Given a much more abundant clone one base away, this may be a read error. The J gene is TRBJ2-2, the V gene TRBV7-6; D is possibly TRBD1 (6 bases). Germline V gene data show CDR1 as SGHVS and CDR2 as FNYEAQ. CDR3 length: 14 amino acids. CDR3 amino acids: CSSSLAGDTGELFF. The CDR3, as DNA: TGTTCCAGCAGCTTAGCAGGGGACACCGGGGAGCTGTTTTTT.

The gene calls are TRBV6-5 and TRBJ2-7, with 11 bases fitting TRBD2. V lost 5 bases to trimming and J lost 5 bases; unmatched junction nucleotides: 8. CDR3 size: 15 residues. The germline gives CDR1 MNHEY, CDR2 SVGAGI. This CDR3 is CASSLSSGRHHEQYF. As DNA, the CDR3 is TGTGCCAGCAGTCTCTCTAGCGGGAGGCACCACGAGCAGTACTTC.

There are many counts of this clonotype. The chain links TRBV10-2 to TRBJ2-3, with no clear D. Germline CDR1 is WSHSY and CDR2 is SAAADI. This CDR3 has 11 residues. V lost 4 bases, J lost 4 bases, and 3 bases lay in between. The CDR3 loop reads CASSGADTQYF. The CDR3 nucleotides are TGCGCCAGCAGTGGTGCAGATACGCAGTATTTT.

This clonotype came up many times. The chain links TRBV20-1 to TRBJ2-1; a possible D gene is TRBD2 (6 bases). The CDR3 runs 17 residues. V was pared by 6 bases and J by 0 bases, with 21 bases between. Germline V gives CDR1 DFQATT, CDR2 SNEGSKA (reference sequence). The CDR3 nucleotides are TGCAGTGCCCCCGGACTACTAACCAGGAGCTCCTACAATGAGCAGTTCTTC. As protein: CSAPGLLTRSSYNEQFF.

The chain recombines TRBV5-6 with TRBJ2-7, with TRBD1 matching 9 bases. V lost 4 bases and J lost 5; bases outside the gene matches: 10. CDR3 length: 15 amino acids. Looked up from germline, CDR1 is SGHDT and CDR2 is YYEEEE. The chain's CDR3 is CASSGYRGLAHEQYF. The DNA for the CDR3 is TGTGCCAGCAGCGGTTACAGGGGGCTAGCCCACGAGCAGTACTTC.

This clonotype occurred a few times. The V gene is TRBV24-1, the J gene TRBJ2-7, with D unclear. V gave up 2 bases and J gave up 3 bases, with 13 bases separating them. The CDR3 contains 15 residues. The germline V gene has CDR1 KGHDR and CDR2 SFDVKD. The DNA of the CDR3 is TGTGCCACCAGTGATTCCGACGGGTTGAGCTACGAGCAGTACTTC. Its protein is CATSDSDGLSYEQYF.

This clonotype was picked up many times. The CDR3 spells CASSLDQGYTF. The CDR3 bases are TGTGCCAGCAGCCTTGACCAAGGCTACACCTTC. The chain is built from TRBV12-3 or TRBV12-4 and TRBJ1-2; D gene unclear. With 6 bases removed from V and 8 bases from J, the gap between germline ends came to 10 bases. CDR3 length equals 11 residues.

V gene TRBV6-2 or TRBV6-3 combines with J gene TRBJ1-1; TRBD1 might be the D (5 bases). Trimming shortened V by 6 bases and J by 10 bases, and 21 bases separated the two germline ends. Per germline, CDR1 MNHEY and CDR2 SVGEGT. The CDR3 is 14 residues long. The CDR3 protein is CASSVTGNSGGAFF. CDR3 bases: TGTGCCAGCAGCGTAACGGGCAACTCGGGGGGAGCTTTCTTT.

This clonotype was picked up many times. This chain links TRBV5-5 with TRBJ1-5, with D maybe TRBD1 (5 bases). V was cut by 3 bases and J by 2 bases, with 9 bases left in between. The CDR3 has 14 residues. CDR1 is SGHKS, CDR2 YYEKEE, per germline (reference sequence). The CDR3 DNA sequence: TGTGCCAGCAGCTGGGACGTACGCAATCAGCCCCAGCATTTT. It encodes CASSWDVRNQPQHF.

The chain employs TRBV6-2 or TRBV6-3 and TRBJ2-5; tentatively, D is TRBD1 (6 bases). Trimming shortened V by 6 bases and J by 2 bases, and 16 bases separated the two germline ends. CDR1 is MNHEY and CDR2 is SVGEGT in the germline V gene. CDR3 length equals 15 residues. The CDR3 nucleotides read TGTGCCAGCAGCATCGGGACAAACACACAAGAGACCCAGTACTTC. Translated: CASSIGTNTQETQYF.

V gene TRBV18 combines with J gene TRBJ1-2; D is uncertain. Germline values: CDR1 KGHSH, CDR2 LQKENI. V lost 3 bases to trimming and J lost 8 bases, with 13 bases between them. This CDR3 is built from 13 residues. The DNA of the CDR3 is TGTGCCAGCTCACCGTCGGACTCGCGGGGCTACACCTTC. Encoded protein: CASSPSDSRGYTF.

In this sample, this clonotype turned up many times. This chain uses TRBV5-4 with TRBJ2-5, with 8 bases aligning to TRBD1. The CDR3 totals 14 residues. The junction had 9 bases not matched to a gene; V was cut back by 6 bases and J by 5 bases. CDR1 and CDR2 (germline): SGHNT, YYREEE (reference sequence). This CDR3 is CASKLQGAPETQYF. In DNA, the CDR3 is TGTGCCAGCAAGCTCCAGGGGGCCCCGGAGACCCAGTACTTC.

This sequence joins TRBV6-1 and TRBJ2-3; 7 positions match TRBD1. The trim removed 7 bases at V and 6 bases at J, leaving 19 bases unmatched. This CDR3 is built from 17 residues. Germline CDR1 and CDR2: MNHNS and SASEGT. The CDR3 DNA reads TGTGCCAGCACCAAGGGACAGCTCTCCCTCATTGTGGATACGCAGTATTTT. Encoded protein: CASTKGQLSLIVDTQYF.

The chain recombines TRBV7-2 with TRBJ1-2, with D perhaps TRBD1 (5 bases). CDR1 and CDR2 from the germline V gene are SGHTA and FQGNSA. With 5 bases removed from V and 4 bases from J, the gap between germline ends came to 14 bases. This CDR3 is 14 amino acids long. For the CDR3, the DNA is TGTGCCAGCAGCCCCGGAGCAGGGATCTATGGCTACACCTTC. Amino acid sequence: CASSPGAGIYGYTF.

This clonotype was seen a handful of times. J is TRBJ2-7 and V is TRBV7-2; either TRBD1 or TRBD2 may fit D (6 bases each). From germline, CDR1 is SGHTA and CDR2 FQGNSA. CDR3 size: 15 residues. With 3 bases removed from V and 3 bases from J, the gap between germline ends came to 15 bases. The CDR3 spells CASSFGGSDVYEQYF. The CDR3 DNA sequence: TGTGCCAGCAGCTTCGGGGGCAGCGACGTCTACGAGCAGTACTTC.